This T cell receptor beta chain was observed in a study of T cell responses to AZD1222 COVID-19 vaccine (dated by TCRdb to about 2021). Looking at the study overall: AZD1222 recipients with second doses at about 4 weeks or about 12 weeks were pooled, because spike-specific TCR depth and breadth did not differ between schedules. A total of approximately 240 trial participants underwent TCR sequencing, of whom roughly 210 received two doses of AZD1222 and some 26 received two doses of the MenACWY control vaccine. Enrollment into the trials was organized by age into subgroups of 18-55, 56-69 and 70-plus years, and those subgroups contained 148, 28 and 57 TCR-sequenced participants, respectively. Study-wide findings and limitations: Epitopes outside the regions mutated in the B.1.351 and B.1.1.7 variants were reportedly recognized by nearly half of the unique spike-specific TCRs. In the small 56-69-year group, the increase in depth fell short of significance, most likely because of low power. Conclusions about previously exposed vaccinees are limited because only six or seven AZD1222 recipients were SARS-CoV-2 seropositive at baseline. Vaccine-associated CD4 TCRs spanned the whole spike protein, with dominant responses in regions 160-218 and 743-854. Participants were mostly white British, with more females than males. The authors suggested clonal diversity may have been underestimated. Because no samples from the day 14 peak response were available, repertoires could be characterized only after the peak T cell response. After two AZD1222 doses, both the breadth and the depth of spike-specific TCRs were significantly higher than at day 0 and than in MenACWY recipients.

Of note for this clone: What antigen it recognizes has not been identified. No base quality values were provided; no much bigger clone lies one nucleotide off.

The CDR3 regions of human TCRbeta chains were subjected to immunosequencing. On the study's bioinformatics: TCRs in the repertoires were matched against a reference library of SARS-CoV-2-specific TCRs that had been generated with the MIRA antigen-specificity platform. Breadth was defined as the fraction of unique TCRs that were SARS-CoV-2-associated, and depth was defined as the fraction of total T cells that were SARS-CoV-2-associated. Using the MIRA data, each spike-specific TCR was mapped to the spike region that the TCR reacts to and placed in a CD4 or CD8 class. Log10-transformed breadth and depth values were compared by one-way ANOVA with Sidak's multiple comparisons tests. Sourced from immuneACCESS, this table was stored by TCRdb with only in-frame sequences that have V and J called. A share of the clones is absent; for the studies checked, an unresolved V gene accounts for under half, and the remainder has no known explanation. V and J calls and clone size are as listed in that table; D and trimming were resolved from the DNA. The sample has tens of thousands of clones on record, around nine tenths of them singletons. 4% to 5% of the sample is held by the ten biggest clonotypes.

Trimming takes 2 bases off V and 6 bases off J; junction bases not matched to a gene: 5. The CDR3 runs 15 amino acids, cysteine and phenylalanine included. Just the 45-base CDR3 DNA is kept, in frame starting at base 1. Taken from the germline V gene, the CDR1 and CDR2 loops are MNHEY and SVGAGI. The time point label on this specimen signifies: baseline before first vaccination. Samples from vaccinated people were obtained from the UK trials COV001 and COV002, which included a single-blind randomized controlled phase 2/3 trial of AZD1222 (ChAdOx1 nCoV-19) in healthy adults. For TCRbeta chain sequencing, PBMC samples were collected from trial participants at day 0 and at day 28 after the second dose.

The TCR originated in an adult in good health. The chain joins TRBV6-5 to TRBJ2-1; 9 central bases correspond to TRBD2. This material consisted of peripheral blood, taken on day 0 of AZD1222 vaccination. The CDR3: CASSYGLAGTNEQFF. The nucleotide sequence is TGTGCCAGCAGTTACGGGCTAGCGGGGACCAATGAGCAGTTCTTC.